This T cell receptor (beta chain) was retrieved from a study of cytomegalovirus exposure and HLA in healthy donors. The study ran its PCR with 60 Vbeta and 13 Jbeta primers. Some clones are missing from TCRdb's copy, which holds only in-frame ones; the method was immunoSEQ multiplex PCR. The data show approximately 140,000 clones, 82% seen once. The germline CDR1 and CDR2 sequences are SGHAT and FQNNGV. The CDR3 runs 13 residues. J gave up 13 bases and V 5 bases, and 11 bases lay outside the gene matches. The gene calls are TRBV11-2 and TRBJ2-1; 7 bases are a match to TRBD2. Sequenced sample: PBMCs. This receptor was taken from a middle-aged woman in good health and CMV-seronegative. The CDR3 region is CASSVRASGEQFF. CDR3 in DNA: TGTGCCAGCAGCGTCCGGGCTAGCGGAGAACAGTTCTTC.